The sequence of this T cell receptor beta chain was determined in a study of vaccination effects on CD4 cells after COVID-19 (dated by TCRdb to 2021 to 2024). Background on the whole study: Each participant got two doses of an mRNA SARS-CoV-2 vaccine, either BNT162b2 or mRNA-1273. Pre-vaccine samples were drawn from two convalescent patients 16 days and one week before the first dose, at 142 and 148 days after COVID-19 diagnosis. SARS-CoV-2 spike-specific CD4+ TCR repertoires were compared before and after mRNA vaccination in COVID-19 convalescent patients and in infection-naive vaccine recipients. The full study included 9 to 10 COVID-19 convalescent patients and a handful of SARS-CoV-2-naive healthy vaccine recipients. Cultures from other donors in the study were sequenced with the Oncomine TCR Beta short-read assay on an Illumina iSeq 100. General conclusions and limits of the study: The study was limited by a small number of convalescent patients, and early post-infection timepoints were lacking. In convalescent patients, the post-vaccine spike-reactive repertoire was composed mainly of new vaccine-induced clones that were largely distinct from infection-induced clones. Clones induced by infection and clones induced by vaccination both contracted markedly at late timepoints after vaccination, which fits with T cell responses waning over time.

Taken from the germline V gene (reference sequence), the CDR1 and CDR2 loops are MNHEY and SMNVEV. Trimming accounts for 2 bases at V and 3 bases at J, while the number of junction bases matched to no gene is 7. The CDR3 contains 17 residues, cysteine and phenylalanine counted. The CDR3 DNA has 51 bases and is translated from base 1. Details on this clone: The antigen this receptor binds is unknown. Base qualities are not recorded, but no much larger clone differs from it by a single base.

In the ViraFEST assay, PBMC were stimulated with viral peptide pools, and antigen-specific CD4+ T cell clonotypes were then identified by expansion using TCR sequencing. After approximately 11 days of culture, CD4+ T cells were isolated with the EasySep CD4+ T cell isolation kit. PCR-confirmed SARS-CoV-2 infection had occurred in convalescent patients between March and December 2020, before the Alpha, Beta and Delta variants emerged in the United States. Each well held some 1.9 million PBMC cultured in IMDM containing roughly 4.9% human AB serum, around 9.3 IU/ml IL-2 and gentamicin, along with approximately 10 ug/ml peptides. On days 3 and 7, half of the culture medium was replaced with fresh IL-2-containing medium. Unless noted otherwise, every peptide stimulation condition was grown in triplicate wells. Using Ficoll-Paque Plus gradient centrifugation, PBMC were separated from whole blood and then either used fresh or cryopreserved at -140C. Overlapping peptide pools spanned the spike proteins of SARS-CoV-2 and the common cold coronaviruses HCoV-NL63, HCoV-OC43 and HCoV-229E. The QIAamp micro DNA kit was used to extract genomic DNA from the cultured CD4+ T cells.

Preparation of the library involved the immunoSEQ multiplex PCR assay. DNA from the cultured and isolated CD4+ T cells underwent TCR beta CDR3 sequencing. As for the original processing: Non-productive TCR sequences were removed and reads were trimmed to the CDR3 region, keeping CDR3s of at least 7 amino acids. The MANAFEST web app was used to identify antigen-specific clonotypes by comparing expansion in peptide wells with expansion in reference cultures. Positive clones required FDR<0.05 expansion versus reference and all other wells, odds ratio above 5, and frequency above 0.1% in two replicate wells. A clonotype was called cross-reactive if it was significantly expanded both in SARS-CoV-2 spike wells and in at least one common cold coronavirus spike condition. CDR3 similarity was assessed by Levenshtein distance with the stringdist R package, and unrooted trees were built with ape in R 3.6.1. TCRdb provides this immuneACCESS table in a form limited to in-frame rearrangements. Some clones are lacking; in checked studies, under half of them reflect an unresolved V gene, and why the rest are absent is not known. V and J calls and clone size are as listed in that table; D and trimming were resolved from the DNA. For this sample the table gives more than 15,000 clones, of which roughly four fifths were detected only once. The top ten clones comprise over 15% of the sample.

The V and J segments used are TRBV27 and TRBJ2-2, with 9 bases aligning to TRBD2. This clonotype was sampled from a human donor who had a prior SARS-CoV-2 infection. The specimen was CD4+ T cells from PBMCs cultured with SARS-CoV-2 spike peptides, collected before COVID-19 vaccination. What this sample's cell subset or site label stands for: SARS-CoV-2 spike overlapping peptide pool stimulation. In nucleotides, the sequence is TGTGCCAGCAGTTTAATTGCGGGAGGGCCTTACACCGGGGAGCTGTTTTTT. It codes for CASSLIAGGPYTGELFF.